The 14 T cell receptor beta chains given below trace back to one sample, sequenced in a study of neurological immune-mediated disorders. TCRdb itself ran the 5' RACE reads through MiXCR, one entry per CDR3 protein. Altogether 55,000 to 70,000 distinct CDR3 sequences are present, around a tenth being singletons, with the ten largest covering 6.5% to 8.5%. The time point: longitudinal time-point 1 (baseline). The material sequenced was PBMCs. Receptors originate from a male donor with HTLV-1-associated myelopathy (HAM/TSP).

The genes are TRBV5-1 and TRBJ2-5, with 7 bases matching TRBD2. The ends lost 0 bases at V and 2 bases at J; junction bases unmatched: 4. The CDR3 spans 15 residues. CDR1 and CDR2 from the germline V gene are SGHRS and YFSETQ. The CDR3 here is CASSLDGTTQETQYF. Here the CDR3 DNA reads TGCGCCAGCAGCTTGGACGGGACTACACAAGAGACCCAGTACTTC.

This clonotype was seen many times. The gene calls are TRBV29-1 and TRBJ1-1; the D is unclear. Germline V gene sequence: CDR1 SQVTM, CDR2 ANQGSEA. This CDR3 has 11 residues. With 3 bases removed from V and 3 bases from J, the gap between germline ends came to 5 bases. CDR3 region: CSVEVDTEAFF. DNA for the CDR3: TGCAGCGTTGAGGTGGACACTGAAGCTTTCTTT.

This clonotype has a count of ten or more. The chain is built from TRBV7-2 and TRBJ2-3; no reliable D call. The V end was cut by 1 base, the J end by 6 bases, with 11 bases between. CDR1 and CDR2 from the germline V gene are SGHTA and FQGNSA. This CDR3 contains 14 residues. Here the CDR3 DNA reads TGTGCCAGCAGCTTAGACCCCATCGCGGATACGCAGTATTTT. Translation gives CASSLDPIADTQYF.

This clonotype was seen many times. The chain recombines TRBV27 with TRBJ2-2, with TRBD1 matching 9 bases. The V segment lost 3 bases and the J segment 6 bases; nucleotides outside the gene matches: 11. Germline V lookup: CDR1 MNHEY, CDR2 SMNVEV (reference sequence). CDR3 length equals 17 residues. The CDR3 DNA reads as TGTGCCAGCAGTTTTTCCCCAGGGACAGGGTGGGCCGGGGAGCTGTTTTTT. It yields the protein CASSFSPGTGWAGELFF.

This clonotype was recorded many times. For the CDR3, the DNA is TGCAGTGCGGGGACAGGGTACGAGCAGTACTTC. It translates to CSAGTGYEQYF. The J gene is TRBJ2-7, the V gene TRBV20-1, with 9 positions matching TRBD1. The CDR3 runs to 11 residues. After removal of 6 bases from V and 4 bases from J, the junction contained 1 base not matched to a gene. Germline CDR1 is DFQATT and CDR2 is SNEGSKA (reference sequence).

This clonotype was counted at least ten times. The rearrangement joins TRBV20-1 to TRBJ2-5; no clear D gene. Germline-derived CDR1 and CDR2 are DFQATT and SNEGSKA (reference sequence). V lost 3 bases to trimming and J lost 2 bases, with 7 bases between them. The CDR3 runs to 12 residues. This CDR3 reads CSASASQETQYF. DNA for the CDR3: TGCAGTGCTAGTGCTAGTCAAGAGACCCAGTACTTC.

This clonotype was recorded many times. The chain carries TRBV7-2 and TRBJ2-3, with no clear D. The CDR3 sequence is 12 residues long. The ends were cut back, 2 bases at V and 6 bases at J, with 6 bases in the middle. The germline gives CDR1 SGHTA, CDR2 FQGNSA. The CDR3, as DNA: TGTGCCAGCAGCTTAAGGCCTGATACGCAGTATTTT. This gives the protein CASSLRPDTQYF.

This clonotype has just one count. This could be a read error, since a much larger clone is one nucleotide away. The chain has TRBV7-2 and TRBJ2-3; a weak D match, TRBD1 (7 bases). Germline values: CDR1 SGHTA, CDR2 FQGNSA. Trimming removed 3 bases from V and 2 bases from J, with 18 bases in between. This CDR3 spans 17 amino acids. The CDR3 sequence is CASSFSQGGPPTDTQYF. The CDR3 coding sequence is TGTGCCAGCAGCTTTAGTCAGGGGGGACCCCCCACAGATACGCAGTATTTT.

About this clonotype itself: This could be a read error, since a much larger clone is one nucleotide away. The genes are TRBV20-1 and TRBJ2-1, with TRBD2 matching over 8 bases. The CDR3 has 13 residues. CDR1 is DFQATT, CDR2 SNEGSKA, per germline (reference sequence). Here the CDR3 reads CSARRGADHELFF. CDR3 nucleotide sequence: TGCAGTGCTAGGCGGGGGGCCGACCATGAGCTGTTCTTC.

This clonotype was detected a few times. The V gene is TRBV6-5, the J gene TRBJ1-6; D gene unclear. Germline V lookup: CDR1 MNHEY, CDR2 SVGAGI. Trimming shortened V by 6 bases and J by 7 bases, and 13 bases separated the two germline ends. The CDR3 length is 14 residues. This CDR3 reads CASSPRAWNSPLHF. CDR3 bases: TGTGCCAGCAGCCCGAGGGCATGGAATTCACCCCTCCACTTT.

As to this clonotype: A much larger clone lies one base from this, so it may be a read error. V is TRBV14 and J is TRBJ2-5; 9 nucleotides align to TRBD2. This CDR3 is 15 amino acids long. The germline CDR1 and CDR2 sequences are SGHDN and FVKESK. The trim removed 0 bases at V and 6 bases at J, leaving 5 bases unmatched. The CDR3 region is CASSQDHSGGKTQYF. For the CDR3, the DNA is TGTGCCAGCAGCCAAGATCACAGCGGGGGGAAGACCCAGTACTTC.

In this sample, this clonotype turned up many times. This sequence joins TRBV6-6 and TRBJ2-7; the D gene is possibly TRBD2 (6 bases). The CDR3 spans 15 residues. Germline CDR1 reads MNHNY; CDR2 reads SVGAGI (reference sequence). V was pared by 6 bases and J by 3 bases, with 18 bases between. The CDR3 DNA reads TGTGCCAGCAGCCAAAGCCCGGGACTGGGCTACGAGCAGTACTTC. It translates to CASSQSPGLGYEQYF.

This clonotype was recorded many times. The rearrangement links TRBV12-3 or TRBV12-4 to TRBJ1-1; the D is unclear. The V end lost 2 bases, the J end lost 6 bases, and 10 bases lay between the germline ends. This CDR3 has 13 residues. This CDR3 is CASSLSAEAEAFF. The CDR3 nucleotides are TGTGCCAGCAGTTTATCGGCAGAAGCTGAAGCTTTCTTT.

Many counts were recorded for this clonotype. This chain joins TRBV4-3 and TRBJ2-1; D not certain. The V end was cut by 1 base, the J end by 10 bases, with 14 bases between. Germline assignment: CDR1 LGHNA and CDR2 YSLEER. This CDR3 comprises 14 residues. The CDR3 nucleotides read TGCGCCAGCAGCCAAGTGTACCCCCGTGGGGAGCAGTTCTTC. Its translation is CASSQVYPRGEQFF.